These 8 T cell receptor delta chains were all obtained from the same sample, sequenced in a study of gamma-delta chains in newborns, infants, children. TCRdb re-called the reads with CATT. The data contain a few thousand delta-chain clones, around 3% of them singletons. Sequenced input: blood. The receptors derive from a child who was a newborn, infant or young child, either healthy, febrile or measles-vaccinated (not recorded which).

A remark on this clone: A far larger clone is off by one base, so a read error is likely. Other DNA sequences in the same sample also yield this CDR3. The chain joins TRDV2 to TRDJ2; D is unresolved. Looked up from germline, CDR1 is GEAIGNYY and CDR2 is EKD. This CDR3 contains 14 residues. CDR3 nucleotide sequence: TGTGCCTGCGACACTCGGAACGGGACAGCACAACTCTTCTTT. Protein sequence: CACDTRNGTAQLFF.

This clone was picked up a small number of times. This may come from a read error, since a much larger clone is one base off. This specimen includes other DNA sequences encoding the same CDR3. This chain links TRDV3 with TRDJ1; D remains ambiguous. Per the germline V gene, CDR1 is TVYSNPD and CDR2 is GDNSRS (reference sequence). Trimming shortened V by 5 bases and J by 2 bases, and 24 bases separated the two germline ends. The CDR3 spans 16 residues. CDR3 in DNA: TGTGCCCGGGCTGAGGACGGAGGGAAAGGGACCGATAAACTCATCTTT. It translates to CARAEDGGKGTDKLIF.

On this clone: The protein TCRdb lists belongs to a much larger clone and differs from this DNA's translation at residue 17, which points to a read error; the protein shown is made from the DNA. The rearrangement links TRDV2 to TRDJ3; 8 bases are shared with TRDD3. Germline CDR1 is GEAIGNYY and CDR2 is EKD. This CDR3 has 19 residues. The CDR3 reads CACDTVLGALSWDTRQTFF. The CDR3 nucleotides read TGTGCCTGTGACACCGTACTGGGGGCCCTCTCCTGGGACACCCGACAGACGTTTTTC.

This clone was seen more than once but under ten times. The identical CDR3 is also encoded by other nucleotide sequences in the sample. CDR3 in DNA: TGTGCCTGCGACGTACTGGGGGCTAGAGTCTGGGACACCCGACAGATGTTTTTC. Protein product: CACDVLGARVWDTRQMFF. The chain couples TRDV2 to TRDJ3; 8 positions agree with TRDD3. V shed 7 bases, J shed 3 bases, and the junction held 13 bases outside the gene matches. The CDR3 has 18 residues. The germline V gene has CDR1 GEAIGNYY and CDR2 EKD.

Notes on this clone: This sequence may be a read error, since a much larger clone differs from it by one base. This sample also contains other DNA sequences that code for the same CDR3. This chain links TRDV2 with TRDJ3, with 13 bases lining up with TRDD3. Germline CDR1 is GEAIGNYY and CDR2 is EKD. This CDR3 has 20 amino acids. CDR3 sequence reads: CACDTVLGDTRSWDTRQMFF. In DNA form, the CDR3 reads TGTGCCTGTGACACCGTACTGGGGGATACGCGCTCCTGGGACACCCGCCAGATGTTTTTC.

In regard to this clone: TCRdb's listed protein matches a much larger clone and diverges from this DNA's translation at residue 11, likely through a read error; the protein shown comes from the DNA. The chain uses TRDV2 and TRDJ2; 12 nucleotides line up with TRDD3. Germline assignment: CDR1 GEAIGNYY and CDR2 EKD. The CDR3 has 16 residues. J lost 10 bases, V lost 0 bases, and 8 bases had no gene match. The CDR3 DNA follows: TGTGCCTGTGACACCCTACACTGGGGGATACATGGACAACTCTTCTTT. Translation: CACDTLHWGIHGQLFF.

A few counts support this clone. A read error is the likely source, as a far larger clone sits one nucleotide away. Other DNA sequences within the sample encode an identical CDR3. The chain couples TRDV2 to TRDJ3; 9 nucleotides line up with TRDD3. CDR1 is GEAIGNYY and CDR2 is EKD in the germline V gene. CDR3 length: 19 amino acids. CDR3 loop: CACDTRGYGTSWDTRQMFF. The CDR3 bases are TGTGCCTGTGACACTCGGGGATACGGGACGTCCTGGGACACCCGGCAGATGTTTTTC.

For this clone: The protein TCRdb gives is from a much larger clone and does not agree with this DNA's translation at residue 3, likely a read error; the protein shown here comes from the DNA. This sequence joins TRDV1 and TRDJ2, with 10 nucleotides matching TRDD3. CDR1 TSWWSYY and CDR2 QGS come from the germline V gene. The CDR3 length is 17 residues. The CDR3 is CARGEPKGGIRYAQLFF. CDR3 nucleotides: TGTGCTCGTGGGGAACCCAAGGGGGGGATACGATATGCACAACTCTTCTTT.